The 17 T cell receptor beta chains listed next were all sequenced from one sample in a study of OX40 agonist ivuxolimab in advanced cancers. The data were produced by immunoSEQ multiplex PCR, yet TCRdb's version contains in-frame clones alone and is incomplete. Found here are 55,000 to 70,000 clones, around 86% of them singletons; the top ten hold approximately 3.5%. Sequenced material: CD4+ or CD8+ T cells sorted from blood, taken in a trial of the OX40 agonist ivuxolimab. The origin of the receptors is an adult with an advanced solid tumor such as melanoma, head and neck, liver or kidney cancer.

V and J are TRBV5-1 and TRBJ1-2; a possible D gene is TRBD1 (5 bases). Germline V lookup: CDR1 SGHRS, CDR2 YFSETQ. The CDR3 consists of 14 residues. The V and J ends lost 3 bases and 6 bases respectively, with 15 bases between them. CDR3 bases: TGCGCCAGCAGCTCCCGGGCAGGGATGGATGGCTACACCTTC. Its protein product is CASSSRAGMDGYTF.

The count of this clone is one. This chain joins TRBV11-3 and TRBJ2-1, with D possibly being TRBD1 or TRBD2 (6 bases each). The V gene lost 1 base and the J gene lost 6 bases, with 10 bases spanning the gap. The CDR3 sequence is 14 residues long. Germline CDR1 SGHNT, CDR2 YENEEA. CDR3 sequence: CASSLAGAVNEQFF. The CDR3 coding sequence is TGTGCCAGCAGCTTAGCGGGGGCCGTCAATGAGCAGTTCTTC.

The chain combines TRBV28 with TRBJ2-3; the D is unclear. This CDR3 has 12 residues. CDR1 is MDHEN and CDR2 is SYDVKM in the germline V gene. Trimming took 5 bases from V and 6 from J, leaving 9 bases between them. The CDR3 is CASSRQRDTQYF. CDR3 in DNA: TGTGCCAGCAGTCGACAACGGGATACGCAGTATTTT.

The chain employs TRBV5-1 and TRBJ2-7, with D tentatively TRBD1 (5 bases). The CDR3 spans 15 residues. The V gene lost 4 bases and the J gene lost 1 base, with 15 bases spanning the gap. The germline V gene has CDR1 SGHRS and CDR2 YFSETQ. This chain's CDR3 is CASSNPNQGSYEQYF. The CDR3 DNA reads TGCGCCAGCAGCAATCCAAACCAGGGTTCCTACGAGCAGTACTTC.

The V call is TRBV5-6, the J call TRBJ2-3; TRBD2 aligns across 9 bases. V was pared by 1 base and J by 5 bases, with 5 bases of the junction left unmatched. CDR3 size: 15 residues. Germline V gene lookup returns CDR1 SGHDT and CDR2 YYEEEE. The CDR3 reads CASSLYSGGQDTQYF. CDR3 DNA: TGTGCCAGCAGCTTGTATAGCGGGGGTCAAGATACGCAGTATTTT.

This chain joins TRBV5-1 and TRBJ1-1; D uncertain. The CDR3 has 13 amino acids. Per germline, CDR1 SGHRS and CDR2 YFSETQ. With 2 bases removed from V and 1 base from J, the gap between germline ends came to 6 bases. CDR3 sequence: CASSFDPNTEAFF. CDR3 DNA sequence: TGCGCCAGCAGCTTTGACCCGAACACTGAAGCTTTCTTT.

The rearrangement joins TRBV6-5 to TRBJ2-1; D gene uncertain. Germline CDR1 and CDR2: MNHEY and SVGAGI. Trimming took off 6 bases at V and 5 bases at J, with 17 bases between the two ends. The CDR3 contains 15 residues. CDR3: CASSPAVGNNNEQFF. In DNA, the CDR3 is TGTGCCAGCAGCCCCGCGGTGGGGAACAACAATGAGCAGTTCTTC.

V gene TRBV9 combines with J gene TRBJ2-5; D tentatively reads TRBD1 or TRBD2 (6 bases each). This CDR3 contains 15 residues. CDR1 SGDLS and CDR2 YYNGEE come from the germline V gene. The ends were cut back, 0 bases at V and 5 bases at J, with 14 bases in the middle. This chain's CDR3 is CASSVGPGAGETQYF. The CDR3 DNA is TGTGCCAGCAGCGTAGGTCCGGGGGCTGGGGAGACCCAGTACTTC. The full variable domain, with the rest looked up from reference TRBV9 and TRBJ2-5, is DSGVTQTPKHLITATGQRVTLRCSPRSGDLSVYWYQQSLDQGLQFLIQYYNGEERAKGNILERFSAQQFPDLHSELNLSSLELGDSALYFCASSVGPGAGETQYFGPGTRLLVL.

The gene calls are TRBV19 and TRBJ1-5; D possibly corresponds to TRBD1 (5 bases). CDR3 size: 12 residues. Trimming cost V 6 bases and J 11 bases, with 14 bases left between them. Germline assignment: CDR1 LNHDA and CDR2 SQIVND (reference sequence). The CDR3 DNA follows: TGTGCCAGTAGAGGAGGGGCGGAGGCCCAGCATTTT. Its translation is CASRGGAEAQHF. The whole variable domain, remainder taken from reference TRBV19 and TRBJ1-5, is DGGITQSPKYLFRKEGQNVTLSCEQNLNHDAMYWYRQDPGQGLRLIYYSQIVNDFQKGDIAEGYSVSREKKESFPLTVTSAQKNPTAFYLCASRGGAEAQHFGDGTRLSIL.

This clone was seen just once. The V call is TRBV7-6, the J call TRBJ2-5; possibly TRBD2 for D (5 bases). The V and J ends lost 5 bases and 9 bases respectively, with 16 bases between them. Germline CDR1 SGHVS, CDR2 FNYEAQ. This CDR3 has 13 amino acids. The CDR3 here is CASSPSSARAQYF. Here the CDR3 DNA reads TGTGCCAGCAGCCCTTCCTCCGCGCGGGCCCAGTACTTC.

V and J are TRBV11-2 and TRBJ2-5; D perhaps matches TRBD2 (5 bases). Germline CDR1 SGHAT, CDR2 FQNNGV. Trimming stripped 1 base from V and 4 bases from J, with 10 bases between. The CDR3 spans 14 residues. CDR3 sequence reads: CASSLALVGETQYF. The CDR3 nucleotides read TGTGCCAGCAGCTTAGCACTAGTAGGAGAGACCCAGTACTTC.

This clone was found once. At one boundary the junction diverges from the germline segment, which might be a read error. V usage is TRBV6-5 and J usage is TRBJ1-6; 7 bases fit TRBD1. The CDR3 length is 15 residues. The germline V gene encodes CDR1 MNHEY and CDR2 SVGAGI. For the CDR3, the DNA is TGTGCCAGCAGTACCTTCCAGGGGGGTAATGCACCCCTCCACTTT. This encodes CASSTFQGGNAPLHF.

The V gene is TRBV6-6, the J gene TRBJ2-7; D gene unclear. This CDR3 has 11 amino acids. Germline V gene sequence: CDR1 MNHNY, CDR2 SVGAGI (reference sequence). Trimming cost V 5 bases and J 4 bases, with 6 bases left between them. CDR3 DNA sequence: TGTGCCAGCAGTAGCGATTACGAGCAGTACTTC. Protein sequence: CASSSDYEQYF.

The gene calls are TRBV30 and TRBJ2-7; D uncertain. Trimming cost V 4 bases and J 3 bases, with 10 bases left between them. CDR3 length: 12 residues. Germline V gives CDR1 GTSNPN, CDR2 SVGIG (reference sequence). The CDR3 DNA reads TGTGCCTGGAATTCGGGCTTCTACGAGCAGTACTTC. Translated, it gives CAWNSGFYEQYF.

This clone appeared a few times. This chain joins TRBV2 and TRBJ1-1, with 10 nucleotides matching TRBD1. The germline V gene has CDR1 SNHLY and CDR2 FYNNEI. The CDR3 totals 13 residues. After removal of 10 bases from V and 1 base from J, the junction contained 3 bases not matched to a gene. CDR3 coding DNA: TGTGCCACCGACAGGGGGCAGAACACTGAAGCTTTCTTT. Encoded protein: CATDRGQNTEAFF.

The rearrangement links TRBV6-1 to TRBJ1-2; D may be TRBD1 (5 bases). This CDR3 region has 15 residues. V lost 4 bases, J lost 2 bases, and 14 bases lay in between. Germline lookup yields CDR1 MNHNS and CDR2 SASEGT. CDR3 coding DNA: TGTGCCAGCAGTGGAACGGGGGTAGCCAACTATGGCTACACCTTC. It encodes CASSGTGVANYGYTF.

This chain connects TRBV7-6 to TRBJ2-3; D perhaps matches TRBD1 (6 bases). V was pared by 1 base and J by 4 bases, with 18 bases between. The CDR3 length is 17 residues. Per the germline V gene, CDR1 is SGHVS and CDR2 is FNYEAQ. The CDR3 bases are TGTGCCAGCAGCTTAGGTCAGGGGAGAATAGAGGCAGATACGCAGTATTTT. The encoded protein is CASSLGQGRIEADTQYF.